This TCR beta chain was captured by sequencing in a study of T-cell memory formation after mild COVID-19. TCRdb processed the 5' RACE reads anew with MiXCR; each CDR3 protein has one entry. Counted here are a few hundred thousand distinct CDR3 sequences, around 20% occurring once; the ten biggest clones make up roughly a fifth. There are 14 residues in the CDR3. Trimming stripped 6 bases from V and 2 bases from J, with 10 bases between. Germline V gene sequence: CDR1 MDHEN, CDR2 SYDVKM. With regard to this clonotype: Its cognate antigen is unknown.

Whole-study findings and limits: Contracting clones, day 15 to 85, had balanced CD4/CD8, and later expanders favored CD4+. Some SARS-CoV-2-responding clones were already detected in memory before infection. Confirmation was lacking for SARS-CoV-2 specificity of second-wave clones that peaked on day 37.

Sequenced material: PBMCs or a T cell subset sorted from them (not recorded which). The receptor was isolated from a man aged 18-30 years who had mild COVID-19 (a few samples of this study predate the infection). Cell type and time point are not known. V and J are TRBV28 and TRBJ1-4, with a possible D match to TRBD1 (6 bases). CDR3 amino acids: CASRSQGTNEKLFF. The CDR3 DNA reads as TGTGCCAGCAGGAGCCAGGGGACTAATGAAAAACTGTTTTTT.